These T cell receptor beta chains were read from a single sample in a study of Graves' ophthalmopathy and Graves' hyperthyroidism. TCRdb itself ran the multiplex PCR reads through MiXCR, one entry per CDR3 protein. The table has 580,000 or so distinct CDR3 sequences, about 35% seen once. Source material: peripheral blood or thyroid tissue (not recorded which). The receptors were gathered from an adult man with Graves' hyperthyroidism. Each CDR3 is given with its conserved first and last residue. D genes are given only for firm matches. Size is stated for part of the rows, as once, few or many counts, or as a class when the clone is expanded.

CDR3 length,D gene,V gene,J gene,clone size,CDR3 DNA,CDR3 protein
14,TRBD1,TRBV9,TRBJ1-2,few,TGTGCCAGCAGCGTCGACAGGGGAAGCTATGGCTACACCTTC,CASSVDRGSYGYTF
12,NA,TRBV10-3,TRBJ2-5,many,TGTGCCATCCGCCGGGAGCAAGAGACCCAGTACTTC,CAIRREQETQYF
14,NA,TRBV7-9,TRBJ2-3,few,TGTGCCAGCAGCTCCCCTGAGGACACAGATACGCAGTATTTT,CASSSPEDTDTQYF
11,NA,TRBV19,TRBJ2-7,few,TGTGCCAGTAGTGGCCACTACGAGCAGTACTTC,CASSGHYEQYF
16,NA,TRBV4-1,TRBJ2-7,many,TGCGCCAGCAGCCAACCCGAAACAGGGTTTCTGGGCGAGCAGTACTTC,CASSQPETGFLGEQYF
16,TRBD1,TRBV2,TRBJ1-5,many,TGTGCCAGCAGTGAGGGGGACAGGGGGGTTCCTCAGCCCCAGCATTTT,CASSEGDRGVPQPQHF
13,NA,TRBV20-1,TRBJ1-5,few,TGCAGTGCTAGAGAGTCCCCGGGGGAGCCCCAGCATTTT,CSARESPGEPQHF
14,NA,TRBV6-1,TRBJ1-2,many,TGTGCCAGCAGTGGGCAGGCCAGCTCCTATGGCTACACCTTC,CASSGQASSYGYTF
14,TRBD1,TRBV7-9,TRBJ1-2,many,TGTGCCAGCAGGGGCGGGACAGGGAACTATGGCTACACCTTC,CASRGGTGNYGYTF
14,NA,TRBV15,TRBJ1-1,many,TGTGCCACCAGCAGAGTTCCCAGGAACACTGAAGCTTTCTTT,CATSRVPRNTEAFF
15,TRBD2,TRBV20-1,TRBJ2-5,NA,TGCAGTGCTAGAGCCCAGACTAGCGGGTACGAGACCCAGTACTTC,CSARAQTSGYETQYF
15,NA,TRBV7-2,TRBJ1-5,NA,TGTGCCAGCAGCTTAGAAAGGGGGGTTAATCAGCCCCAGCATTTT,CASSLERGVNQPQHF
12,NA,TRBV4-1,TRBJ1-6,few,TGCGCCAGCAGCCAAGACGTATCACCCCTCCACTTT,CASSQDVSPLHF
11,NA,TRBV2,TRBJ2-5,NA,TGTGCCAGCAGAGAAGCAGCTACCCGGTACTTC,CASREAATRYF
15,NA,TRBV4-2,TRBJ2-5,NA,TGTGCCAGCAGCCAAGATGAGGGGTTGGTAGAGACCCAGTACTTC,CASSQDEGLVETQYF
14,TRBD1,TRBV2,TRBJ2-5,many,TGTGCCCGCAGGGCGCGGACAGGGGAAGAGACCCAGTACTTC,CARRARTGEETQYF
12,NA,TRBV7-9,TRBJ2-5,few,TGTGCCAGCAGCTTTCCAGGGGAGACCCAGTACTTC,CASSFPGETQYF